The rows below give T cell receptor beta chains drawn from one sample of a study of graft-versus-host responses after intestinal transplantation. These TCRs are of unknown antigen specificity. Here immunoSEQ multiplex PCR was the method, and the copy in TCRdb shows in-frame clones only, minus some. The repertoire has about 86,000 clones, about 85% of them found once; the top ten carry roughly 0.3%. The sequences come from unstimulated CD4+ T cells sorted from spleen or lymph node cells, collected before transplant. Receptors were obtained from a human donor who was the organ donor for an intestinal transplant. Both conserved end residues are part of each CDR3. Fields, in order: CDR3 protein, J gene, V gene, CDR3 length.

CDR3 protein: CASSQAYPGQQPALYGYTF
J gene: TRBJ1-2
V gene: TRBV4-2
CDR3 length: 19

CDR3 protein: CASRRRGGADTQYF
J gene: TRBJ2-3
V gene: TRBV28
CDR3 length: 14

CDR3 protein: CASSFTSIEQFF
J gene: TRBJ2-1
V gene: TRBV7-9
CDR3 length: 12

CDR3 protein: CPASVLDGYTF
J gene: TRBJ1-2
V gene: TRBV20-1
CDR3 length: 11

CDR3 protein: CASSWRADLEKLFF
J gene: TRBJ1-4
V gene: TRBV6-5
CDR3 length: 14

CDR3 protein: CASTPRGGPTTEAFF
J gene: TRBJ1-1
V gene: TRBV6-5
CDR3 length: 15

CDR3 protein: CASSPRIERRLYNEQFF
J gene: TRBJ2-1
V gene: TRBV18
CDR3 length: 17

CDR3 protein: CAISDEGRGRPDIQYF
J gene: TRBJ2-4
V gene: TRBV10-3
CDR3 length: 16

CDR3 protein: CASSSDQGFNEKLFF
J gene: TRBJ1-4
V gene: TRBV27
CDR3 length: 15

CDR3 protein: CASSSAPGWDEQYF
J gene: TRBJ2-7
V gene: TRBV28
CDR3 length: 14

CDR3 protein: CASSPGGTGRSYEQYF
J gene: TRBJ2-7
V gene: TRBV5-4
CDR3 length: 16

CDR3 protein: CARSPRDRGRVRGNTIYF
J gene: TRBJ1-3
V gene: TRBV5-3
CDR3 length: 18

CDR3 protein: CASSPTKGQGLPSGANVLTF
J gene: TRBJ2-6
V gene: TRBV14
CDR3 length: 20

CDR3 protein: CASSYGGLAGREQYF
J gene: TRBJ2-7
V gene: TRBV6-6
CDR3 length: 15

CDR3 protein: CSVISVADTQYF
J gene: TRBJ2-3
V gene: TRBV29-1
CDR3 length: 12

CDR3 protein: CASSLRDSGSYEQYF
J gene: TRBJ2-7
V gene: TRBV4-1
CDR3 length: 15

CDR3 protein: CASSLRTGGNEKLFF
J gene: TRBJ1-4
V gene: TRBV7-9
CDR3 length: 15

CDR3 protein: CSAGAGADTQYF
J gene: TRBJ2-3
V gene: TRBV29-1
CDR3 length: 12

CDR3 protein: CASSQEMGRDQTQYF
J gene: TRBJ2-5
V gene: TRBV14
CDR3 length: 15

CDR3 protein: CASSFGRVENTEAFF
J gene: TRBJ1-1
V gene: TRBV5-4
CDR3 length: 15

CDR3 protein: CSVQGGTEAFF
J gene: TRBJ1-1
V gene: TRBV29-1
CDR3 length: 11

CDR3 protein: CASSSPRDRGRGDTQYF
J gene: TRBJ2-3
V gene: TRBV11-3
CDR3 length: 17

CDR3 protein: CARSLEGRQSCSNQPQHF
J gene: TRBJ1-5
V gene: TRBV7-5
CDR3 length: 18

CDR3 protein: CASSLYTDTQYF
J gene: TRBJ2-3
V gene: TRBV5-1
CDR3 length: 12